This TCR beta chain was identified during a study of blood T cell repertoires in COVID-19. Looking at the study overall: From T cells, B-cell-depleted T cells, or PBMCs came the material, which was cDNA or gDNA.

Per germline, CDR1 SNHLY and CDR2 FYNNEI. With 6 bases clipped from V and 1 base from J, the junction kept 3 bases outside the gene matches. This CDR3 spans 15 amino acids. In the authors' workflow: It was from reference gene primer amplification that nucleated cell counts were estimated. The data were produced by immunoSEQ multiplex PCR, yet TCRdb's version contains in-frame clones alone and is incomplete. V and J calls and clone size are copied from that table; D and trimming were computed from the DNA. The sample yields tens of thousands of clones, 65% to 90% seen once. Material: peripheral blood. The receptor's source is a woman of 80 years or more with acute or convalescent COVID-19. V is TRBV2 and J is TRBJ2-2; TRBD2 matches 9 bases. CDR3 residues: CASRVLAGNTGELFF. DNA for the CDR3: TGTGCCAGCAGGGTACTAGCGGGGAACACCGGGGAGCTGTTTTTT. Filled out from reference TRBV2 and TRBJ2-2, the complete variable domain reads EPEVTQTPSHQVTQMGQEVILRCVPISNHLYFYWYRQILGQKVEFLVSFYNNEISEKSEIFDDQFSVERPDGSNFTLKIRSTKLEDSAMYFCASRVLAGNTGELFFGEGSRLTVL.